The 21 T cell receptor beta chains below come from one sample, sequenced in a study of early T cells in non-severe SARS-CoV-2 infection. TCRdb redid the calling of the 5' RACE reads with MiXCR, one entry per CDR3 protein. The sample carries approximately 70,000 distinct CDR3 sequences, over 9.5% recorded once. Specimen: whole blood, collected at baseline. These receptors all come from an adult who was a healthcare worker with PCR-confirmed SARS-CoV-2 infection or an uninfected control (not recorded which).

The J gene is TRBJ1-2, the V gene TRBV20-1, with a weak D call TRBD1 (5 bases). V was shortened by 3 bases and J by 4 bases, with 12 bases between the two germline ends. This CDR3 is 13 amino acids long. Germline V gene sequence: CDR1 DFQATT, CDR2 SNEGSKA (reference sequence). The CDR3 DNA sequence: TGCAGTGCTAGTCCCGGACAAGCCTATGGCTACACCTTC. Translation: CSASPGQAYGYTF.

J is TRBJ2-7 and V is TRBV6-1; D is ambiguous. CDR3 length: 17 residues. V lost 3 bases to trimming and J lost 2 bases, with 20 bases between them. Per germline, CDR1 MNHNS and CDR2 SASEGT. Written as DNA, the CDR3 is TGTGCCAGCAGTGACAACGGAGTAGACATGGGTCCCTACGAGCAGTACTTC. Protein: CASSDNGVDMGPYEQYF.

This clonotype was detected only a few times. The chain has TRBV5-4 and TRBJ2-5; 8 bases are a match to TRBD2. The CDR3 runs 14 residues. The V gene's germline CDR1 is SGHNT and CDR2 YYREEE (reference sequence). V dropped 5 bases and J dropped 5; count of bases not matched to a gene: 8. CDR3 DNA sequence: TGTGCCAGCAGTCAAGGGACTAGGGAGGAGACCCAGTACTTC. It specifies CASSQGTREETQYF.

This chain uses TRBV7-9 with TRBJ2-2, with D possibly matching TRBD1 (6 bases). Looked up from germline, CDR1 is SEHNR and CDR2 is FQNEAQ (reference sequence). V was pared by 5 bases and J by 2 bases, with 12 bases between. The CDR3 is 15 residues long. CDR3 nucleotide sequence: TGTGCCAGCAGCATCCGGGACACTAACACCGGGGAGCTGTTTTTT. Its protein is CASSIRDTNTGELFF.

This clonotype was observed at least ten times. The genes are TRBV7-9 and TRBJ1-2; 9 bases map to TRBD1. Germline values: CDR1 SEHNR, CDR2 FQNEAQ (reference sequence). V was clipped by 3 bases and J by 7 bases; unmatched bases: 6. This CDR3 spans 14 amino acids. This CDR3 reads CASSLGQGSGGYTF. In DNA, the CDR3 is TGTGCCAGCAGCTTGGGACAGGGATCAGGTGGCTACACCTTC.

Ten or more counts support this clonotype. The chain couples TRBV9 to TRBJ2-1, with D possibly matching TRBD2 (6 bases). V was trimmed by 6 bases and J by 7 bases, leaving 14 bases between them. The germline CDR1 and CDR2 sequences are SGDLS and YYNGEE. This CDR3 is 13 amino acids long. The CDR3: CASTAGGGNEQFF. As DNA, the CDR3 is TGTGCCAGCACTGCCGGAGGAGGGAATGAGCAGTTCTTC.

This clonotype was found many times. Written as DNA, the CDR3 is TGTGCCAGCAGCCCAACGGTGACAGGCGGACAGCCCCAGCATTTT. Protein product: CASSPTVTGGQPQHF. J is TRBJ1-5 and V is TRBV25-1; D may be TRBD1 (6 bases). Germline CDR1 and CDR2: MGHDK and SYGVNS. The CDR3 extends over 15 amino acids. The V gene lost 6 bases and the J gene lost 7 bases, with 19 bases spanning the gap.

This clonotype was seen more than once but under ten times. The chain joins TRBV5-4 to TRBJ2-3; D is tentatively TRBD1 or TRBD2 (6 bases each). V was pared by 2 bases and J by 1 base, with 14 bases between. Germline V CDR1 and CDR2: SGHNT, YYREEE (reference sequence). The CDR3 contains 16 residues. The CDR3 protein is CASSFPTGAGTDTQYF. CDR3 DNA sequence: TGTGCCAGCAGCTTCCCAACGGGGGCGGGCACAGATACGCAGTATTTT.

Many counts were recorded for this clonotype. The chain combines TRBV7-6 with TRBJ1-4, with D hard to call. Germline CDR1 is SGHVS and CDR2 is FNYEAQ. Trimming left V 5 bases short and J 8 bases short, with 9 bases between. The CDR3 spans 12 residues. In DNA, the CDR3 is TGTGCCAGCAGCCGGACTGGGGAAAAACTGTTTTTT. Encoded protein: CASSRTGEKLFF.

This clonotype was seen repeatedly, ten times or more. The junction shows a germline mismatch at one end, possibly a read error. The CDR3 DNA sequence: TGTGCCACCAGCGTCGGGGGGGCCGCCTACAATGAGCAGTTCTTC. It is translated as CATSVGGAAYNEQFF. The rearrangement joins TRBV14 to TRBJ2-1; the match to TRBD2 covers 8 bases. This CDR3 contains 15 residues. Germline CDR1 is SGHDN and CDR2 is FVKESK.

This clonotype was picked up many times. The J gene is TRBJ2-1, the V gene TRBV4-3, with 7 bases that match TRBD1. There are 19 residues in the CDR3. Germline V CDR1 and CDR2: LGHNA, YSLEER. Unmatched junction bases numbered 13, after V lost 0 bases and J lost 2 bases. This chain's CDR3 is CASSQETRLTGFTYNEQFF. CDR3 sequence (DNA): TGCGCCAGCAGCCAAGAGACGCGCCTGACAGGGTTTACCTACAATGAGCAGTTCTTC.

This clonotype was picked up many times. The V call is TRBV7-9, the J call TRBJ1-4; D unclear. Germline V gives CDR1 SEHNR, CDR2 FQNEAQ (reference sequence). Deletions cut 5 bases from V and 0 bases from J, with 10 bases between. The CDR3 covers 15 residues. CDR3 region: CASSPSQATNEKLFF. The CDR3 nucleotides read TGTGCCAGCAGCCCAAGCCAGGCAACTAATGAAAAACTGTTTTTT.

This clonotype was observed many times. The J gene is TRBJ1-1, the V gene TRBV29-1; TRBD1 matches at 8 bases. CDR1 and CDR2 from the germline V gene are SQVTM and ANQGSEA. The CDR3 is 12 residues long. With 6 bases clipped from V and 5 bases from J, the junction kept 5 bases outside the gene matches. The CDR3 DNA reads as TGCAGCGTGGGGACAGGAAGGACTGAAGCTTTCTTT. Residues: CSVGTGRTEAFF.

This clonotype was found many times. The rearrangement uses TRBV6-6 and TRBJ1-4; D is unresolved. Looked up from germline, CDR1 is MNHNY and CDR2 is SVGAGI (reference sequence). V gave up 6 bases and J gave up 5 bases, with 10 bases separating them. The CDR3 sequence is 13 residues long. CDR3 nucleotides: TGTGCCAGCAGCTTAGACTACAATGAAAAACTGTTTTTT. This codes for CASSLDYNEKLFF.

This clonotype was counted only a few times. The genes are TRBV16 and TRBJ2-7, with a possible D match to TRBD1 (6 bases). Germline values: CDR1 KGHSY, CDR2 FQNENV. The V and J ends lost 0 bases and 6 bases respectively, with 12 bases between them. The CDR3 length is 14 residues. CDR3 sequence: CASSQSWDTAEQYF. CDR3 bases: TGTGCCAGCAGCCAATCTTGGGACACTGCCGAGCAGTACTTC.

The rearrangement joins TRBV27 to TRBJ2-7; D assignment may be TRBD1 or TRBD2 (6 bases each). Germline CDR1 reads MNHEY; CDR2 reads SMNVEV (reference sequence). This CDR3 is 11 amino acids long. V was clipped by 7 bases and J by 7 bases, with 11 bases between them. CDR3 DNA sequence: TGTGCCAGCATAGGGGGGCGGGAGCAGTACTTC. As protein: CASIGGREQYF.

The chain couples TRBV5-1 to TRBJ2-7, with a weak D call TRBD1 (6 bases). The CDR3 covers 13 residues. Germline V gene sequence: CDR1 SGHRS, CDR2 YFSETQ. Trimming pared 6 bases from V and 6 bases from J, leaving 16 bases between. Written as DNA, the CDR3 is TGCGCCAGCACTGGGGGCGGTATAGGCGAGCAGTACTTC. It specifies CASTGGGIGEQYF.

The sample holds many counts of this clonotype. This chain connects TRBV18 to TRBJ1-1; D unresolved. Trimming removed 3 bases at V and 4 bases at J, with 18 bases between. The CDR3 extends over 16 amino acids. CDR1 KGHSH and CDR2 LQKENI come from the germline V gene. The CDR3 loop reads CASSPLVMGWGTEAFF. CDR3 coding DNA: TGTGCCAGCTCACCGCTCGTAATGGGGTGGGGCACTGAAGCTTTCTTT.

Notes on this clonotype: At one end the junction does not follow the germline gene, possibly because of a read error. The chain is built from TRBV9 and TRBJ2-3; 8 bases are shared with TRBD2. Germline loops: CDR1 SGDLS, CDR2 YYNGEE. This CDR3 spans 15 amino acids. The CDR3 bases are TGTGCCAGCAGCGTAGTCGGGGGGGCGGTAGATACGCAGTTTTTT. It codes for CASSVVGGAVDTQFF.

This clonotype has just a few counts. This sequence joins TRBV2 and TRBJ2-2, with D perhaps matching TRBD1 (6 bases). This CDR3 comprises 13 residues. Trimming took 6 bases from V and 6 from J, leaving 11 bases between them. Germline V CDR1 and CDR2: SNHLY, FYNNEI. CDR3 in DNA: TGTGCCAGCAGCCTTGAGGGGGCCGGGGAGCTGTTTTTT. It codes for CASSLEGAGELFF.

This clonotype came up a few times. V gene TRBV7-9 combines with J gene TRBJ2-7; 9 positions agree with TRBD1. The J segment lost 5 bases and the V segment lost 6 bases, leaving 8 bases of the junction unmatched. The germline V gene has CDR1 SEHNR and CDR2 FQNEAQ (reference sequence). This CDR3 spans 14 amino acids. The CDR3 region has the DNA TGTGCCAGCAGTGACCGGGACAGGGCCCACGAGCAGTACTTC. As protein: CASSDRDRAHEQYF.